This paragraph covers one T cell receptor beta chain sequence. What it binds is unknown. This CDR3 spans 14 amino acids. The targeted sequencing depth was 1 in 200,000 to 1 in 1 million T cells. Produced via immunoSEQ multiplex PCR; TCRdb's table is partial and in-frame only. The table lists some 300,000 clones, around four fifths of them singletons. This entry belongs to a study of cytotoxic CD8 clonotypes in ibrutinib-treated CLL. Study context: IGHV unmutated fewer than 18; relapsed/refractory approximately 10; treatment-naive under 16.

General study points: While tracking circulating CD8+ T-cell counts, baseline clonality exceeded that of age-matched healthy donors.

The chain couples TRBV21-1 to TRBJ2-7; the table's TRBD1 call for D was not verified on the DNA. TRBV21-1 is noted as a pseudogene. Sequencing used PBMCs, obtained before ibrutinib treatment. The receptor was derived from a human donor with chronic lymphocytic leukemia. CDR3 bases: TGTGCCAGCAAAAGGGACAGGGACCCCTACGAGCAGTACTTC. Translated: CASKRDRDPYEQYF.